The 30 T cell receptor beta chains given below trace back to one sample, sequenced in a study of control samples from healthy donors and cancer patients. Assay used: immunoSEQ multiplex PCR; TCRdb lists only in-frame clones, some missing. The sample shows about 60,000 clones, approximately 85% of them seen only once. Sequencing was done on a sample of blood. These receptors came from a man in his forties or fifties in good health.

The CDR3 DNA follows: TGTGCCAGCAGCTTGGACGGCGAGCTAGCCAAAAACATTCAGTACTTC. Translation gives CASSLDGELAKNIQYF. The J gene is TRBJ2-4, the V gene TRBV5-6; no reliable D call. Germline CDR1 is SGHDT and CDR2 is YYEEEE. V lost 0 bases to trimming and J lost 0 bases, with 10 bases between them. The CDR3 totals 16 residues.

The rearrangement uses TRBV27 and TRBJ2-1; 7 positions agree with TRBD1. V lost 2 bases, J lost 4 bases, and 5 bases stayed unmatched. Germline V gene data show CDR1 as MNHEY and CDR2 as SMNVEV (reference sequence). The CDR3 runs to 15 residues. In DNA form, the CDR3 reads TGTGCCAGCAGTTTAGAGGGACAGAGATACAATGAGCAGTTCTTC. Its translation: CASSLEGQRYNEQFF.

CDR3 bases: TGTGCAAGTCGCCCCTGCTTGGGGGAGGGCCCCCGCCATACGCAGTATTTT. Translating it yields CASRPCLGEGPRHTQYF. J is TRBJ2-3 and V is TRBV12-2; the D segment call TRBD2 is taken from the table without a DNA check. TRBV12-2 is tagged as a pseudogene. The CDR3 sequence is 17 residues long.

As DNA, the CDR3 is TGTGCCAGCAGTGGCCGGGACAGGGGGGCCTACGAGCAGTACTTC. It yields the protein CASSGRDRGAYEQYF. The gene calls are TRBV28 and TRBJ2-7; TRBD1 aligns across 11 bases. CDR3 length: 15 residues. Per the germline V gene, CDR1 is MDHEN and CDR2 is SYDVKM. The ends lost 5 bases at V and 2 bases at J; junction bases unmatched: 5.

The CDR3 protein is CASSRMQGETDTQYF. In DNA, the CDR3 is TGTGCCAGCAGCCGAATGCAGGGCGAGACAGATACGCAGTATTTT. The rearrangement links TRBV3-1 (or the pseudogene TRBV3-2) to TRBJ2-3; D is perhaps TRBD1 (5 bases). Trimming took off 4 bases at V and 3 bases at J, with 14 bases between the two ends. CDR1 is LGHDT and CDR2 is YNNKEL in the germline V gene (reference sequence). CDR3 size: 15 residues.

The chain links TRBV2 to TRBJ2-1; possible D gene TRBD2, 6 bases. Deletions cut 8 bases from V and 2 bases from J, with 19 bases between. Germline values: CDR1 SNHLY, CDR2 FYNNEI. This CDR3 has 16 residues. The CDR3 protein is CASFGNRDLTYNEQFF. Here the CDR3 DNA reads TGTGCCAGCTTCGGGAACCGGGACTTAACCTACAATGAGCAGTTCTTC.

Comments on this clone: Distinct nucleotide sequences in the sample also encode this CDR3. This rearrangement joins TRBV30 to TRBJ1-1; D gene uncertain. The CDR3 totals 12 residues. Trimming stripped 2 bases from V and 1 base from J, with 5 bases between. Germline assignment: CDR1 GTSNPN and CDR2 SVGIG (reference sequence). The CDR3 spells CAWSPGNTEAFF. DNA for the CDR3: TGTGCCTGGAGTCCAGGGAACACTGAAGCTTTCTTT.

The chain has TRBV24-1 and TRBJ2-1; D is uncertain. CDR1 is KGHDR and CDR2 is SFDVKD in the germline V gene. The V end lost 6 bases, the J end lost 4 bases, and 15 bases lay between the germline ends. This CDR3 is 15 amino acids long. The CDR3 reads CATSTTDSIYNEQFF. The CDR3 DNA reads TGTGCCACCAGTACGACGGATTCTATTTACAATGAGCAGTTCTTC.

This clone was found once. V is TRBV19 and J is TRBJ2-3; 14 bases match TRBD2. The CDR3 loop spans 18 amino acids. CDR1 LNHDA and CDR2 SQIVND come from the germline V gene (reference sequence). The V segment lost 4 bases and the J segment 4 bases; nucleotides outside the gene matches: 10. The chain's CDR3 is CASSTGTSGSTEADTQYF. The CDR3 nucleotides read TGTGCCAGTAGTACCGGGACTAGCGGGAGTACGGAGGCAGATACGCAGTATTTT.

The CDR3 sequence: CASSTSGRETQYF. As DNA, the CDR3 is TGCGCCAGCAGCACTAGCGGGAGAGAGACCCAGTACTTC. V usage is TRBV5-1 and J usage is TRBJ2-5, with 11 bases aligning to TRBD2. The CDR3 sequence is 13 residues long. In germline, CDR1 is SGHRS, CDR2 YFSETQ. V was pared by 4 bases and J by 4 bases, with 0 bases of the junction left unmatched.

This rearrangement joins TRBV28 to TRBJ1-1; D is unclear. Germline CDR1 MDHEN, CDR2 SYDVKM. The V gene lost 7 bases and the J gene lost 0 bases, with 12 bases spanning the gap. This CDR3 has 14 residues. The CDR3 sequence: CASKAFTMNTEAFF. As DNA, the CDR3 is TGTGCCAGCAAGGCATTCACCATGAACACTGAAGCTTTCTTT. The variable domain in full, completed from reference TRBV28 and TRBJ1-1, reads DVKVTQSSRYLVKRTGEKVFLECVQDMDHENMFWYRQDPGLGLRLIYFSYDVKMKEKGDIPEGYSVSREKKERFSLILESASTNQTSMYLCASKAFTMNTEAFFGQGTRLTVV.

By sample share, this clone is medium-sized. The chain recombines TRBV6-5 with TRBJ2-3; no clear D gene. CDR3 size: 16 residues. V was cut by 0 bases and J by 2 bases, with 12 bases left in between. Per the germline V gene, CDR1 is MNHEY and CDR2 is SVGAGI. The CDR3 DNA follows: TGTGCCAGCAGTTACTCGAATGGCGACCCCACAGATACGCAGTATTTT. Its protein is CASSYSNGDPTDTQYF.

This chain uses TRBV5-4 with TRBJ2-7, with TRBD1 matching over 12 bases. Germline V gene data show CDR1 as SGHNT and CDR2 as YYREEE (reference sequence). This CDR3 comprises 15 residues. The J segment lost 5 bases and the V segment lost 3 bases, leaving 6 bases of the junction unmatched. The CDR3, as DNA: TGTGCCAGCAGCTCTCCGGGACAGGGGGCCAACGAGCAGTACTTC. It encodes CASSSPGQGANEQYF.

This sequence joins TRBV20-1 and TRBJ1-6; D not resolved. Germline V lookup: CDR1 DFQATT, CDR2 SNEGSKA (reference sequence). This CDR3 region has 12 residues. Trimming left V 3 bases short and J 9 bases short, with 9 bases between. CDR3 region: CSASREGSPLHF. In DNA, the CDR3 is TGCAGTGCTAGTAGGGAAGGTTCACCCCTCCACTTT.

The chain is built from TRBV24-1 and TRBJ2-1, with TRBD2 matching over 8 bases. CDR3 length equals 16 residues. The trim removed 4 bases at V and 0 bases at J, leaving 4 bases unmatched. Germline CDR1 and CDR2: KGHDR and SFDVKD. The DNA for the CDR3 is TGTGCCACCAGTGACCGAACTAGCGGCTCCTACAATGAGCAGTTCTTC. Translated: CATSDRTSGSYNEQFF.

This clone has only one observation. This chain uses TRBV7-8 with TRBJ2-7; 7 nucleotides agree with TRBD2. Germline-derived CDR1 and CDR2 are SGHVS and FQNEAQ. The CDR3 contains 17 residues. V trimming: 0 bases; J trimming: 2 bases; junction bases outside the gene matches: 10. The CDR3 DNA is TGTGCCAGCAGCTTAGCGGGGACTATCCCCGGGACCTACGAGCAGTACTTC. Residues: CASSLAGTIPGTYEQYF.

J is TRBJ1-2 and V is TRBV7-8, with 7 bases that match TRBD1. Trimming cost V 1 base and J 8 bases; bases outside gene matches: 13. Germline lookup yields CDR1 SGHVS and CDR2 FQNEAQ. This CDR3 has 16 residues. CDR3 residues: CASSLVTGQSPEGYTF. The CDR3 region has the DNA TGTGCCAGCAGCTTAGTGACGGGACAGTCCCCTGAAGGCTACACCTTC.

This clone appeared a few times. The V gene is TRBV2, the J gene TRBJ1-1; D uncertain. CDR3 length equals 14 residues. The V gene lost 2 bases and the J gene lost 10 bases, with 17 bases spanning the gap. Germline V gene data show CDR1 as SNHLY and CDR2 as FYNNEI. CDR3 nucleotides: TGTGCCAGCAGTGAATACGGGGTTATGGGTAGAGCTTTCTTT. Translation: CASSEYGVMGRAFF.

The chain recombines TRBV28 with TRBJ2-1; possibly TRBD1 for D (6 bases). The CDR3 is 14 residues long. CDR1 and CDR2 from the germline V gene are MDHEN and SYDVKM. V was pared by 7 bases and J by 6 bases, with 16 bases between. The CDR3 DNA follows: TGTGCCAGCACCCCGCAGGGGCTCCGCAATGAGCAGTTCTTC. This codes for CASTPQGLRNEQFF.

This clone was counted once. The gene calls are TRBV18 and TRBJ2-1, with 12 bases aligning to TRBD2. The CDR3 sequence is 19 residues long. Germline trimming cut 3 bases from V and 5 bases from J; bases unmatched to any gene: 14. Germline-derived CDR1 and CDR2 are KGHSH and LQKENI. The CDR3 loop is CASSPTGLAGLDKNNEQFF. The CDR3 region has the DNA TGTGCCAGCTCACCCACGGGACTAGCGGGTCTCGATAAAAACAATGAGCAGTTCTTC.

There are a few counts of this clone. At one of its ends the junction is not consistent with the germline gene, which may arise from a read error. This chain uses TRBV5-6 with TRBJ2-7, with TRBD1 matching 7 bases. The germline CDR1 and CDR2 sequences are SGHDT and YYEEEE. The CDR3 length is 12 residues. Written as DNA, the CDR3 is TGTGCCAGCAGCTTTATGACGGGACAGATATATTTC. This encodes CASSFMTGQIYF.

The chain uses TRBV3-1 (or the pseudogene TRBV3-2) and TRBJ2-7, with D perhaps matching TRBD2 (5 bases). This CDR3 contains 17 residues. Between the trimmed V and J ends, which lost 2 bases and 0 bases, there was a span of 17 bases. Looked up from germline, CDR1 is LGHDT and CDR2 is YNNKEL (reference sequence). The CDR3 protein is CASSQLTGVPSSYEQYF. CDR3 DNA: TGTGCCAGCAGCCAACTTACCGGGGTTCCAAGCTCCTACGAGCAGTACTTC.

This clone appeared a few times. The gene calls are TRBV24-1 and TRBJ2-5; TRBD1 agrees at 9 bases. The CDR3 runs to 14 residues. CDR1 and CDR2 (germline): KGHDR, SFDVKD. Trimming at V came to 4 bases and at J to 5 bases, leaving 4 bases not matched to a gene. The CDR3 reads CATSDTGTGETQYF. The CDR3 DNA follows: TGTGCCACCAGTGACACCGGGACAGGGGAGACCCAGTACTTC.

This chain links TRBV5-1 with TRBJ2-2, with 9 bases aligning to TRBD1. Losses at the gene ends were 1 base for V and 6 bases for J; bases not matched to a gene: 7. CDR3 length equals 16 residues. Germline V gene sequence: CDR1 SGHRS, CDR2 YFSETQ. In nucleotides, the CDR3 is TGCGCCAGCAGCTTGACAGGGGGCGATGGCGCCGGGGAGCTGTTTTTT. This translates into CASSLTGGDGAGELFF.

The chain has TRBV30 and TRBJ1-4; D possibly corresponds to TRBD1 (5 bases). Trimming removed 1 base at V and 6 bases at J, with 9 bases between. The CDR3 has 13 residues. CDR1 is GTSNPN, CDR2 SVGIG, per germline (reference sequence). CDR3 nucleotides: TGTGCCTGGAGTGCTCCGGGACATGAAAAACTGTTTTTT. Protein product: CAWSAPGHEKLFF. Filled out from reference TRBV30 and TRBJ1-4, the complete variable domain reads SQTIHQWPATLVQPVGSPLSLECTVEGTSNPNLYWYRQAAGRGLQLLFYSVGIGQISSEVPQNLSASRPQDRQFILSSKKLLLSDSGFYLCAWSAPGHEKLFFGSGTQLSVL.

The chain recombines TRBV7-9 with TRBJ2-1; a weak D match, TRBD1 (5 bases). Germline lookup yields CDR1 SEHNR and CDR2 FQNEAQ (reference sequence). This CDR3 has 15 residues. Trimming pared 0 bases from V and 6 bases from J, leaving 12 bases between. The DNA of the CDR3 is TGTGCCAGCAGCTTAGCGTCCCGACAGCCCAATGAGCAGTTCTTC. This sequence encodes CASSLASRQPNEQFF.

The V gene is TRBV11-2, the J gene TRBJ1-1, with unresolved D. The CDR3 has 12 residues. Germline V gene sequence: CDR1 SGHAT, CDR2 FQNNGV. Trimming stripped 1 base from V and 7 bases from J, with 7 bases between. The CDR3 is CASSLAGLEAFF. DNA of the CDR3: TGTGCCAGCAGCTTAGCCGGCCTTGAAGCTTTCTTT.

J is TRBJ2-1 and V is TRBV18; 12 bases are a match to TRBD2. The CDR3 runs to 15 residues. Trimming cost V 1 base and J 6 bases; bases outside gene matches: 1. CDR1 and CDR2 (germline): KGHSH, LQKENI. The CDR3 spells CASSPRTSGTNEQFF. CDR3 nucleotides: TGTGCCAGCTCACCACGGACTAGCGGGACCAATGAGCAGTTCTTC. Together with reference TRBV18 and TRBJ2-1, the CDR3 gives the full variable domain: NAGVMQNPRHLVRRRGQEARLRCSPMKGHSHVYWYRQLPEEGLKFMVYLQKENIIDESGMPKERFSAEFPKEGPSILRIQQVVRGDSAAYFCASSPRTSGTNEQFFGPGTRLTVL.

This chain's CDR3 is CSALKTTEIYGYTF. The CDR3 nucleotides read TGCAGCGCCTTGAAAACAACGGAGATCTATGGCTACACCTTC. J is TRBJ1-2 and V is TRBV29-1; D gene uncertain. The CDR3 totals 14 residues. Per the germline V gene, CDR1 is SQVTM and CDR2 is ANQGSEA. Trimming cost V 7 bases and J 4 bases, with 19 bases left between them.

The V call is TRBV27, the J call TRBJ2-2; TRBD1 matches at 7 bases. The CDR3 is 15 amino acids. The germline V gene has CDR1 MNHEY and CDR2 SMNVEV (reference sequence). Trimming took 4 bases from V and 5 from J; bases not matched to a gene: 7. CDR3: CASSSGTVLTGELFF. The CDR3 DNA is TGTGCCAGCAGTTCGGGGACAGTGTTAACCGGGGAGCTGTTTTTT.